The clone carrying this TCR beta chain appeared once. The CDR3 covers 14 residues. The germline CDR1 and CDR2 sequences are SGHTS and YDEGEE. Trimming left V 2 bases short and J 4 bases short, with 12 bases between. The entry originates in a study of T cell changes during pregnancy in multiple sclerosis. Some clones are missing from TCRdb's copy, which holds only in-frame ones; the method was immunoSEQ multiplex PCR. Of 60,000 to 70,000 clones in the sample, approximately 90% were seen once. V gene TRBV5-8 combines with J gene TRBJ1-1; TRBD1 is a possible D gene (5 bases). The TCR comes from a female donor with multiple sclerosis, enrolled in a pregnancy study. The specimen was peripheral blood, collected in the second trimester of pregnancy. The CDR3 coding sequence is TGTGCCAGCAGCTTCTCAGGGTTTATCACTGAAGCTTTCTTT. It encodes CASSFSGFITEAFF.